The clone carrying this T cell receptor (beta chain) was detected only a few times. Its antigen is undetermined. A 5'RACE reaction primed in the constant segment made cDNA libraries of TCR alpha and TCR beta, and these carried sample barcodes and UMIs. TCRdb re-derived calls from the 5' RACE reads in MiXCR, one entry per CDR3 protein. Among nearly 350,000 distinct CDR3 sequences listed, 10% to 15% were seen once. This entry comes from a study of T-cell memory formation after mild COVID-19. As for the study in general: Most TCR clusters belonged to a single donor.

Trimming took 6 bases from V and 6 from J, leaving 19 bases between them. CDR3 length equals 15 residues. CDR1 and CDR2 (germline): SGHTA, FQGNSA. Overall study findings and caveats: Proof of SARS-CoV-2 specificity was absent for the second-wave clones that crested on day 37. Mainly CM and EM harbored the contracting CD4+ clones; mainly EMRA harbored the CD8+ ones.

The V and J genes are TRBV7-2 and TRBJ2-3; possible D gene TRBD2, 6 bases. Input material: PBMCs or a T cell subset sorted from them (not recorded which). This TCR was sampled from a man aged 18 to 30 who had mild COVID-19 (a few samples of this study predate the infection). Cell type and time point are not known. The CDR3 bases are TGTGCCAGCAGAGACCCGTCCGTGCGGGGTGATACGCAGTATTTT. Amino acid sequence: CASRDPSVRGDTQYF.